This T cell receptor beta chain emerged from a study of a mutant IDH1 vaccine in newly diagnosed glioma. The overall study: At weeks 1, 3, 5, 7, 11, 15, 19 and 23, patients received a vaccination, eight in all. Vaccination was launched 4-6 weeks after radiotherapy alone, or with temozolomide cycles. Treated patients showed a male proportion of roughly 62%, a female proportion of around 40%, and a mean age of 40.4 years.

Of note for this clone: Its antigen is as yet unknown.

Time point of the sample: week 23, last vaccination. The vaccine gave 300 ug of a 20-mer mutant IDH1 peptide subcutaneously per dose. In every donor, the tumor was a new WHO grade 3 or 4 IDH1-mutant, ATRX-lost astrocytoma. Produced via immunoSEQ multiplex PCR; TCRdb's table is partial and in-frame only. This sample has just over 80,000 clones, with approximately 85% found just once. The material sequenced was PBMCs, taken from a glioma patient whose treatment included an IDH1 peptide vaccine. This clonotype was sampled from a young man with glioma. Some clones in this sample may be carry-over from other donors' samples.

DNA of the CDR3: TGTGCCAGCAGTTTATCAGAGCCCTACGAGCAGTACTTC. Translated: CASSLSEPYEQYF. V usage is TRBV27 and J usage is TRBJ2-7, with D unclear. The CDR3 is made up of 13 amino acids. The germline gives CDR1 MNHEY, CDR2 SMNVEV (reference sequence). Deletions cut 0 bases from V and 2 bases from J, with 5 bases between.